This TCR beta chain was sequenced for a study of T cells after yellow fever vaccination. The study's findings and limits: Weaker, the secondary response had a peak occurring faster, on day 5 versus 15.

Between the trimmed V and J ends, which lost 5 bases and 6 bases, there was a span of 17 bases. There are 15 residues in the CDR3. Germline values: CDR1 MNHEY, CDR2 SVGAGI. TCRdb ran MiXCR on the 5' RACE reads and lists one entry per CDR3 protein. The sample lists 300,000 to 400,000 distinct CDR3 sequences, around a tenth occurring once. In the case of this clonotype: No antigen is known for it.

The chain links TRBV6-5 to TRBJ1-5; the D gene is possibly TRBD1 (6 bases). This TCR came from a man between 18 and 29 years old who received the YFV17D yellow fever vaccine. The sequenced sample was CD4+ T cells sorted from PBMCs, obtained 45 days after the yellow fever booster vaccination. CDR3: CASSPQGWGGQPQHF. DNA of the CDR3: TGTGCCAGCAGTCCACAGGGTTGGGGGGGTCAGCCCCAGCATTTT.